The clone carrying this TCR beta chain has just one count. Its antigen remains unknown. These data originate in a study of PD-L1 blockade in urothelial cancer. As for the study in general: At some point between 2013 and 2014 therapy began: atezolizumab 1,200 mg intravenously every 3 weeks. Blood was analyzed 3 weeks (second dose) and 6 weeks after treatment start.

Germline CDR1 reads MNHEY; CDR2 reads SVGAGI. Deletions cut 4 bases from V and 2 bases from J, with 15 bases between. This CDR3 is built from 15 residues. Study observations and caveats: At 3 weeks on treatment, tumor-associated clones expanded more with durable benefit.

Libraries were prepared by immunoSEQ multiplex PCR; TCRdb keeps only in-frame clonotypes and omits some of them. The table has about 110,000 clones, around 85% seen once. The sample was PBMCs, taken around atezolizumab (anti-PD-L1) treatment. This sequence joins TRBV6-5 and TRBJ2-7; possibly TRBD2 for D (5 bases). The receptor was isolated from a man aged 50 to 60 with urothelial cancer. Here the CDR3 reads CASSSTGSRAYEQYF. The CDR3 DNA sequence: TGTGCCAGCAGTTCCACGGGGAGTAGAGCCTACGAGCAGTACTTC.